A single sample gave rise to the 14 T cell receptor beta chains below, sequenced in a study of cytomegalovirus exposure and HLA in healthy donors. 60 Vbeta and 13 Jbeta primers were used in PCR. Libraries were prepared by immunoSEQ multiplex PCR; TCRdb keeps only in-frame clonotypes and omits some of them. Of 130,000 to 150,000 clones in the sample, approximately 80% were seen once. Specimen: PBMCs. Source of these receptors: a female donor in good health and CMV-seronegative.

The rearrangement joins TRBV5-4 to TRBJ2-1; perhaps TRBD2 as D (7 bases). CDR1 and CDR2 from the germline V gene are SGHNT and YYREEE (reference sequence). The CDR3 loop spans 18 amino acids. The V end was cut by 5 bases, the J end by 7 bases, with 28 bases between. The CDR3 bases are TGTGCCAGCAGAAAGGGGGGGGTAGCGGGTAGGGGGAATAATGAGCAGTTCTTC. This encodes CASRKGGVAGRGNNEQFF.

The V gene is TRBV19, the J gene TRBJ1-1; 9 positions match TRBD1. The length of the CDR3 is 14 residues. With 5 bases clipped from V and 4 bases from J, the junction kept 5 bases outside the gene matches. In germline, CDR1 is LNHDA, CDR2 SQIVND (reference sequence). CDR3 in amino acids: CASSDWTGATEAFF. CDR3 sequence (DNA): TGTGCCAGTAGTGATTGGACAGGGGCCACTGAAGCTTTCTTT.

The rearrangement links TRBV15 to TRBJ1-6; the match to TRBD1 covers 9 bases. Germline loops: CDR1 LNHNV, CDR2 YYDKDF (reference sequence). The CDR3 spans 14 residues. V was clipped by 5 bases and J by 9 bases; unmatched bases: 5. CDR3 region: CATSLGTGRSPLHF. CDR3 bases: TGTGCCACCAGCCTGGGGACAGGGCGTTCACCCCTCCACTTT.

V and J are TRBV7-9 and TRBJ1-1; 7 bases align to TRBD1. The V gene end was trimmed by 5 bases and the J gene end by 4 bases; junction bases not matched to a gene: 7. The CDR3 spans 14 residues. The V gene's germline CDR1 is SEHNR and CDR2 FQNEAQ (reference sequence). The CDR3 loop reads CASSQQQGGTEAFF. Written as DNA, the CDR3 is TGTGCCAGCAGCCAACAGCAGGGGGGCACTGAAGCTTTCTTT.

The V gene is TRBV5-1, the J gene TRBJ1-2; a weak D match, TRBD1 (5 bases). The V gene lost 4 bases and the J gene lost 0 bases, with 19 bases spanning the gap. Germline V gene sequence: CDR1 SGHRS, CDR2 YFSETQ. The CDR3 totals 17 residues. The CDR3 region is CASSPNAQETANYGYTF. Here the CDR3 DNA reads TGCGCCAGCAGCCCGAATGCACAGGAGACAGCTAACTATGGCTACACCTTC.

The J gene is TRBJ1-1, the V gene TRBV4-3, with TRBD1 matching 11 bases. The CDR3 runs 17 residues. Germline CDR1 is LGHNA and CDR2 is YSLEER. Unmatched junction bases numbered 9, after V lost 2 bases and J lost 4 bases. CDR3 protein: CASSQRGTGGGRTEAFF. In nucleotides, the CDR3 is TGCGCCAGCAGCCAAAGGGGGACAGGGGGAGGGCGCACTGAAGCTTTCTTT.

The gene calls are TRBV29-1 and TRBJ1-4, with 8 bases fitting TRBD1. The germline V gene encodes CDR1 SQVTM and CDR2 ANQGSEA. The V gene end was trimmed by 5 bases and the J gene end by 12 bases; junction bases not matched to a gene: 8. This CDR3 region has 12 residues. The CDR3 sequence: CSVTGQGPQLFF. Written as DNA, the CDR3 is TGCAGCGTTACTGGACAGGGACCGCAACTGTTTTTT.

CDR3 loop: CASSQVGGNGNEQFF. CDR3 sequence (DNA): TGTGCCAGCAGTCAGGTTGGGGGGAATGGGAATGAGCAGTTCTTC. The chain recombines TRBV2 with TRBJ2-1; tentative D call: TRBD2 (6 bases). The CDR3 length is 15 residues. CDR1 and CDR2 from the germline V gene are SNHLY and FYNNEI. With 5 bases removed from V and 7 bases from J, the gap between germline ends came to 18 bases.

J is TRBJ2-5 and V is TRBV5-1; maybe TRBD1 (6 bases). The J call may be faulty, since TRBJ2-7 better matches the DNA end. CDR3 size: 13 residues. The V gene's germline CDR1 is SGHRS and CDR2 YFSETQ. DNA of the CDR3: TGCGCCAGCAGCTTGGTAGGGGGCTACGAGCAGTACTTC. Translated, it gives CASSLVGGYEQYF.

The chain couples TRBV6-1 to TRBJ1-5; maybe TRBD1 (5 bases). This CDR3 region has 15 residues. Germline assignment: CDR1 MNHNS and CDR2 SASEGT. V gave up 2 bases and J gave up 6 bases, with 14 bases separating them. The chain's CDR3 is CASSESQGVGQPQHF. The CDR3 DNA follows: TGTGCCAGCAGTGAATCCCAGGGTGTGGGTCAGCCCCAGCATTTT.

The rearrangement joins TRBV27 to TRBJ2-3; D possibly corresponds to TRBD2 (5 bases). This CDR3 region has 13 residues. Between the trimmed V and J ends, which lost 3 bases and 8 bases, there was a span of 12 bases. Looked up from germline, CDR1 is MNHEY and CDR2 is SMNVEV (reference sequence). This CDR3 reads CASSFPGKSTQYF. The DNA for the CDR3 is TGTGCCAGCAGTTTCCCGGGAAAAAGTACGCAGTATTTT.

The chain recombines TRBV27 with TRBJ1-5; 7 bases match TRBD1. Trimming cost V 4 bases and J 7 bases; bases outside gene matches: 16. Germline CDR1 and CDR2: MNHEY and SMNVEV (reference sequence). The CDR3 runs 17 residues. CDR3 nucleotides: TGTGCCAGCAGTTCCCTTGTAGGCAGGGGGTCAGGGCAGCCCCAGCATTTT. It is translated as CASSSLVGRGSGQPQHF.

V gene TRBV6-6 combines with J gene TRBJ1-2, with TRBD1 matching 7 bases. J lost 6 bases, V lost 2 bases, and 3 bases had no gene match. CDR3 length: 13 residues. The germline CDR1 and CDR2 sequences are MNHNY and SVGAGI (reference sequence). DNA of the CDR3: TGTGCCAGCAGTTACCAACAGGGGAATGGCTACACCTTC. It yields the protein CASSYQQGNGYTF.

This sequence joins TRBV19 and TRBJ2-7; 8 nucleotides line up with TRBD2. From germline, CDR1 is LNHDA and CDR2 SQIVND (reference sequence). This CDR3 region has 12 residues. Germline trimming cut 9 bases from V and 0 bases from J; bases unmatched to any gene: 1. This chain's CDR3 is CASGRDSYEQYF. The CDR3 DNA follows: TGTGCCAGCGGGAGGGACTCCTACGAGCAGTACTTC.